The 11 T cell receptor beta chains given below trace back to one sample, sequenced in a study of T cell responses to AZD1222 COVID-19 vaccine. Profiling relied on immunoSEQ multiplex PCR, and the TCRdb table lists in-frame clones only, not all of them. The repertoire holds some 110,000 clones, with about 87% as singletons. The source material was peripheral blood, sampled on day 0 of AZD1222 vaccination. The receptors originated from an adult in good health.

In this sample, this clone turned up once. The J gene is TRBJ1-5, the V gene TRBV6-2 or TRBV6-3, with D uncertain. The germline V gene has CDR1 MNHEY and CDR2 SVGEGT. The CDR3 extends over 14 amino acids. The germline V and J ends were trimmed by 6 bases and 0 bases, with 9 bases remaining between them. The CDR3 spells CASSPTPSNQPQHF. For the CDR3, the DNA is TGTGCCAGCAGCCCAACCCCTAGCAATCAGCCCCAGCATTTT.

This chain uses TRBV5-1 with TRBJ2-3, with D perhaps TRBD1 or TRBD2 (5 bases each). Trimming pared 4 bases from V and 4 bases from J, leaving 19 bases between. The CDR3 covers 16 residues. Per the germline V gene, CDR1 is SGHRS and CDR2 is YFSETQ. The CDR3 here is CASSTRVGASADTQYF. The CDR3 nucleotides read TGCGCCAGCAGCACCCGGGTCGGGGCTAGTGCAGATACGCAGTATTTT.

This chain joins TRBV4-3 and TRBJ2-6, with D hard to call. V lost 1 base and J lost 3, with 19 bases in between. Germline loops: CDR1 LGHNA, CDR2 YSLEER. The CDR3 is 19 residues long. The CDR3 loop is CASSQAVGSGRYGANVLTF. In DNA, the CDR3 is TGCGCCAGCAGCCAAGCGGTCGGGTCAGGCCGTTATGGGGCCAACGTCCTGACTTTC.

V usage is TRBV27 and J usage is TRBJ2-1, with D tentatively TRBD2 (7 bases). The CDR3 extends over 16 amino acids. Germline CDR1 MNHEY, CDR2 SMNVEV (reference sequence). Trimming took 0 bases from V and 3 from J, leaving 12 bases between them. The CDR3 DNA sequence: TGTGCCAGCAGTTTATCAGGGGGGGGCGGCTACAATGAGCAGTTCTTC. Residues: CASSLSGGGGYNEQFF.

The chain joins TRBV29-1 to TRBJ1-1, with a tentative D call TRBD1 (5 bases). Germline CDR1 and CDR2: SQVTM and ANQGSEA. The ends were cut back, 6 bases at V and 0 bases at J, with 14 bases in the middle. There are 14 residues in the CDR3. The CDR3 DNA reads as TGCAGCGTGTTGACGGACACAGTGAACACTGAAGCTTTCTTT. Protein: CSVLTDTVNTEAFF.

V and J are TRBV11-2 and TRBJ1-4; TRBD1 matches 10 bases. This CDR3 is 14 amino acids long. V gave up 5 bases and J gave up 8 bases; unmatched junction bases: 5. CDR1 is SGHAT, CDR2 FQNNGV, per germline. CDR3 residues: CASSQGQGLEKLFF. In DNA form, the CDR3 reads TGTGCCAGCAGCCAGGGACAGGGGCTAGAAAAACTGTTTTTT.

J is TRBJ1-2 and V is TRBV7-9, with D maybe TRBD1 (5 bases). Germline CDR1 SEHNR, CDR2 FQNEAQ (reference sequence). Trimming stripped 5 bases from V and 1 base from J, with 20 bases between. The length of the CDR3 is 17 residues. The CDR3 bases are TGTGCCAGCAGCGCCCCGGGACTGAGTCCGCTTAACTATGGCTACACCTTC. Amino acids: CASSAPGLSPLNYGYTF. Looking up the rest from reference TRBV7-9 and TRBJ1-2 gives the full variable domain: DTGVSQNPRHKITKRGQNVTFRCDPISEHNRLYWYRQTLGQGPEFLTYFQNEAQLEKSRLLSDRFSAERPKGSFSTLEIQRTEQGDSAMYLCASSAPGLSPLNYGYTFGSGTRLTVV.

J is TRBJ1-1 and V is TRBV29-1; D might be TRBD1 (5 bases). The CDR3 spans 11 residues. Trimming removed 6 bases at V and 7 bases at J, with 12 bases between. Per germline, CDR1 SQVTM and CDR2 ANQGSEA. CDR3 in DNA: TGCAGCGTCCCAGGGAGAGGTGAAGCTTTCTTT. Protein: CSVPGRGEAFF.

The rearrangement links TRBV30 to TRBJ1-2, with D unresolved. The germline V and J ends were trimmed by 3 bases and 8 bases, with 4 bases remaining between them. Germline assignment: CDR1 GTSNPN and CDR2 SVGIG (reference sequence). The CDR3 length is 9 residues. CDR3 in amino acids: CAWRRGYTF. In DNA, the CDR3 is TGTGCCTGGAGACGAGGCTACACCTTC.

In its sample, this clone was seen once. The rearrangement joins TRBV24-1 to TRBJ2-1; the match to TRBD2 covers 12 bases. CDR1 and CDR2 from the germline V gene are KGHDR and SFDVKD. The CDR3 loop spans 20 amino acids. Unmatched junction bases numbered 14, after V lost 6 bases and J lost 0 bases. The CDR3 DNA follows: TGTGCCACCAGTTCCTACACGACTAGCGGGGGCCGCAGCTCCTACAATGAGCAGTTCTTC. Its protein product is CATSSYTTSGGRSSYNEQFF.

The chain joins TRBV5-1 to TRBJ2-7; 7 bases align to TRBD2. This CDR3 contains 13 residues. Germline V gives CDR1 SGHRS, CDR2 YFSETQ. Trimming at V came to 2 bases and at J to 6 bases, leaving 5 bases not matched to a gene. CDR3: CASSLGWGGEQYF. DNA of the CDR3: TGCGCCAGCAGCTTAGGTTGGGGGGGCGAGCAGTACTTC.